One and the same sample provided the 7 T cell receptor beta chains below, sequenced in a study of T cells in Graves' hyperthyroidism and ophthalmopathy. The CDR3 regions of TCR beta were amplified from RNA transcripts. During a first-round RT-PCR of the TCR CDR3, the HTBI primer set was used. TCRdb re-analysed the multiplex PCR reads in MiXCR, keeping a single row per CDR3 protein. The table has some 620,000 distinct CDR3 sequences, roughly 16% seen once. Source material: blood. These receptor sequences come from a woman aged 30 to 39 with Graves' hyperthyroidism.

The table lists this clonotype with many counts. This sequence joins TRBV6-6 and TRBJ1-3; D is unresolved. CDR1 is MNHNY, CDR2 SVGAGI, per germline (reference sequence). Trimming took 0 bases from V and 1 from J, leaving 7 bases between them. The CDR3 covers 15 residues. CDR3 nucleotide sequence: TGTGCCAGCAGTTACTCTATTCGTTCTGGAAACACCATATATTTT. Amino acid sequence: CASSYSIRSGNTIYF.

In its sample, this clonotype was seen a few times. Relative to the germline gene, one junction end is altered; a read error may explain this. This chain connects TRBV7-9 to TRBJ2-7; TRBD1 matches 10 bases. Germline lookup yields CDR1 SEHNR and CDR2 FQNEAQ (reference sequence). This CDR3 spans 14 amino acids. The CDR3 DNA follows: TGTGCCAGCGGCTTCAGGGACAGGGGTAGCGAGCAGTACTTC. Protein product: CASGFRDRGSEQYF.

This clonotype was counted only a few times. V and J are TRBV6-4 and TRBJ2-7; D possibly corresponds to TRBD1 (6 bases). The CDR3 has 15 residues. With 8 bases removed from V and 2 bases from J, the gap between germline ends came to 19 bases. The germline gives CDR1 MRHNA, CDR2 SNTAGT. The CDR3 spells CASPDWGHPTYEQYF. The CDR3 DNA is TGTGCCAGCCCAGATTGGGGGCACCCTACCTACGAGCAGTACTTC.

This clonotype was detected only a few times. The gene calls are TRBV15 and TRBJ2-2; 8 bases fit TRBD2. Germline values: CDR1 LNHNV, CDR2 YYDKDF (reference sequence). With V trimmed by 1 base and J by 1 base, 5 bases remained unmatched. This CDR3 has 17 residues. The CDR3 DNA is TGTGCCACCAGCAGAGGGGCGGGAGGAAGGAACACCGGGGAGCTGTTTTTT. It yields the protein CATSRGAGGRNTGELFF.

This clonotype was counted ten times or more. The chain uses TRBV6-1 and TRBJ1-2; 9 bases match TRBD1. The V segment lost 5 bases and the J segment 6 bases; nucleotides outside the gene matches: 16. The germline V gene has CDR1 MNHNS and CDR2 SASEGT. The CDR3 consists of 17 residues. CDR3 protein: CASSYPPWDREFNGYTF. CDR3 nucleotides: TGTGCCAGCAGTTATCCCCCCTGGGACAGGGAATTCAATGGCTACACCTTC.

On this clonotype: A much larger clone lies a single base off, so this may be a read error. This chain uses TRBV7-9 with TRBJ2-1, with D maybe TRBD2 (6 bases). In germline, CDR1 is SEHNR, CDR2 FQNEAQ (reference sequence). The CDR3 length is 15 residues. The ends were cut back, 3 bases at V and 0 bases at J, with 9 bases in the middle. Here the CDR3 reads CASSFPGASYNEQFF. In DNA form, the CDR3 reads TGTGCCAGCAGCTTTCCGGGAGCCTCCTACAATGAGCAGTTCTTC.

The chain combines TRBV5-1 with TRBJ1-2, with D perhaps TRBD1 (6 bases). Trimming stripped 1 base from V and 7 bases from J, with 14 bases between. The CDR3 loop spans 14 amino acids. Per the germline V gene, CDR1 is SGHRS and CDR2 is YFSETQ. Written as DNA, the CDR3 is TGCGCCAGCAGCTTGTTACAGGGAGGCTTTGGCTACACCTTC. Protein product: CASSLLQGGFGYTF.